The 7 T cell receptor beta chains below all came from one sample that was sequenced in a study of shared clonotypes between healthy human individuals. The method was immunoSEQ multiplex PCR; TCRdb's version includes in-frame clones alone and lacks a portion of them. The sample yields 2,100,000 or so clones, around 95% seen once. Sequencing input: naive CD4+ T cells sorted from blood. Subset denoted: CD45RA+ positively selected. The source of these receptors is a man between 18 and 35 years old in good health.

The chain employs TRBV29-1 and TRBJ2-1; 11 nucleotides agree with TRBD2. V gave up 4 bases and J gave up 12 bases; unmatched junction bases: 8. The germline gives CDR1 SQVTM, CDR2 ANQGSEA. The CDR3 runs 13 residues. In DNA form, the CDR3 reads TGCAGCGTTGGTCTAGCGGGGGGCCACTTGCAGTTCTTC. It is translated as CSVGLAGGHLQFF.

The chain employs TRBV11-2 and TRBJ2-1, with 8 bases aligning to TRBD1. The CDR3 is 14 amino acids. The V segment lost 2 bases and the J segment 7 bases; nucleotides outside the gene matches: 4. The V gene's germline CDR1 is SGHAT and CDR2 FQNNGV. The chain's CDR3 is CASSLWQGANEQFF. Here the CDR3 DNA reads TGTGCCAGCAGCTTATGGCAGGGGGCTAATGAGCAGTTCTTC.

The chain has TRBV7-8 and TRBJ1-6; D possibly corresponds to TRBD1 (6 bases). In germline, CDR1 is SGHVS, CDR2 FQNEAQ. The CDR3 extends over 14 amino acids. V was trimmed by 9 bases and J by 7 bases, leaving 16 bases between them. CDR3 sequence: CARGAGAINSPLHF. The CDR3 DNA sequence: TGTGCCAGGGGTGCGGGGGCAATCAATTCACCCCTCCACTTT.

Notes on this clone: The same CDR3 arises from other DNA sequences in this sample as well. The chain is built from TRBV19 and TRBJ2-7; 13 nucleotides agree with TRBD2. Germline V gives CDR1 LNHDA, CDR2 SQIVND (reference sequence). The CDR3 runs to 15 residues. The V and J ends lost 3 bases and 2 bases, in that order; junction bases with no gene match: 1. CDR3 sequence: CASSMGLAGTYEQYF. DNA for the CDR3: TGTGCCAGTAGTATGGGACTAGCGGGAACCTACGAGCAGTACTTC.

V gene TRBV7-2 combines with J gene TRBJ2-3; 13 bases are a match to TRBD2. The CDR3 consists of 16 residues. Germline CDR1 and CDR2: SGHTA and FQGNSA. The ends lost 5 bases at V and 3 bases at J; junction bases unmatched: 5. The DNA of the CDR3 is TGTGCCAGCAGCGTCAGGACTAGCGGGGGAACAGATACGCAGTATTTT. Translating it yields CASSVRTSGGTDTQYF.

The chain combines TRBV18 with TRBJ2-5; D not resolved. V lost 2 bases and J 1 base, leaving 11 bases between the germline ends. Germline-derived CDR1 and CDR2 are KGHSH and LQKENI. The CDR3 is 15 amino acids. CDR3 loop: CASSPVPSAQETQYF. DNA for the CDR3: TGTGCCAGCTCACCAGTTCCGAGTGCCCAAGAGACCCAGTACTTC.

The chain recombines TRBV6-6 with TRBJ2-5, with 9 bases that match TRBD1. The J segment lost 4 bases and the V segment lost 2 bases, leaving 5 bases of the junction unmatched. In germline, CDR1 is MNHNY, CDR2 SVGAGI (reference sequence). The CDR3 consists of 15 residues. The CDR3 nucleotides read TGTGCCAGCAGTTACCCGACAGGGGGAAGAGAGACCCAGTACTTC. Its protein is CASSYPTGGRETQYF.